This TCR beta chain was recorded in a study of Graves' ophthalmopathy and Graves' hyperthyroidism. Study in general: Peripheral blood sampling preceded any treatment and occurred at initial diagnosis. Whole-study findings and limits: Cross-validated, the 13-signature model showed 87.88%/81.08% sensitivity/specificity, and 80%/75% in the test set.

The CDR3 is 14 amino acids. The V and J ends lost 3 bases and 8 bases, in that order; junction bases with no gene match: 8. Germline CDR1 MDHEN, CDR2 SYDVKM. As concerns this clonotype: As yet, its antigen is unknown.

Uncontrolled infections, pregnancy, lactation or other autoimmune diseases led to patient exclusion. The study amplified TCR beta CDR3 regions using RNA transcripts. First-round RT-PCR with HTBI primers preceded a second-round multiplex PCR. TCRdb re-called the multiplex PCR reads through MiXCR, storing one row per CDR3 protein. The repertoire holds fewer than 600,000 distinct CDR3 sequences, with 13% to 15% as singletons. The sequenced material came from blood. This sequence was found in a woman in her thirties with Graves' ophthalmopathy. The J gene is TRBJ1-2, the V gene TRBV28; 8 positions agree with TRBD1. CDR3 sequence: CASSLLGDRWGYTF. CDR3 bases: TGTGCCAGCAGTTTGCTTGGGGACAGGTGGGGCTACACCTTC.